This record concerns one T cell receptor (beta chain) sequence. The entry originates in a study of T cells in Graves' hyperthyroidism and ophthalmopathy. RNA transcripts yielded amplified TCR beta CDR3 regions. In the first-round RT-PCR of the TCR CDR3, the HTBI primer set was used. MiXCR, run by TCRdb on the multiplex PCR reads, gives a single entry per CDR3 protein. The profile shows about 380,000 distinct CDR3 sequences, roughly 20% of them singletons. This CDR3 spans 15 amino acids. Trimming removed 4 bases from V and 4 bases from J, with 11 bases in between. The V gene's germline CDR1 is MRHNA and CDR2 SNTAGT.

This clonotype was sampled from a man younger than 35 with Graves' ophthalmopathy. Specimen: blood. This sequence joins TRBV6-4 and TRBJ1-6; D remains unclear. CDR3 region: CASSANPGYNSPLHF. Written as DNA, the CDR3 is TGTGCCAGCAGTGCCAACCCAGGTTATAATTCACCCCTCCACTTT.